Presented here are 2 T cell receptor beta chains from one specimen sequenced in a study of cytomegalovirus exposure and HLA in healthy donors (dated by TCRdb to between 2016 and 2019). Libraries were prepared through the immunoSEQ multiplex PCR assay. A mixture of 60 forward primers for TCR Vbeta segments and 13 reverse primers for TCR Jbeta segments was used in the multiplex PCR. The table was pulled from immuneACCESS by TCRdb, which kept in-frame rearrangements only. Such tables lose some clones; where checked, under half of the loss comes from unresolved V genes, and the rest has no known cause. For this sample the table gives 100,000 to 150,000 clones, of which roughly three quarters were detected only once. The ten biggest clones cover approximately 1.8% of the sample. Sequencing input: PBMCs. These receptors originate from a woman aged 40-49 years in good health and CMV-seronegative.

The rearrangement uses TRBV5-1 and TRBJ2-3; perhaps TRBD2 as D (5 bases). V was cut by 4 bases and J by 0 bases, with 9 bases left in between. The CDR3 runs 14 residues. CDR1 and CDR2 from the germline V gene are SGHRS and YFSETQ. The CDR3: CASSPSGSTDTQYF. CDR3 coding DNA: TGCGCCAGCAGCCCAAGCGGTAGCACAGATACGCAGTATTTT.

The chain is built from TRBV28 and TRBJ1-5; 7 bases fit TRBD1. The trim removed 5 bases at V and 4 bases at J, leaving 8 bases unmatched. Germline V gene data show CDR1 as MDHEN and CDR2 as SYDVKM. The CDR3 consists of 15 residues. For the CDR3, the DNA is TGTGCCAGCAGTCTCCCAGACAGGGAAAATCAGCCCCAGCATTTT. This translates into CASSLPDRENQPQHF.